Following are 26 T cell receptor beta chains from one sample sequenced in a study of CD4+ T cells in melanoma. Assay: immunoSEQ multiplex PCR; the TCRdb copy retains only in-frame clones and omits some. The table has 140,000 or so clones, around nine tenths seen once. The receptors come from a human donor with melanoma.

This chain uses TRBV7-9 with TRBJ2-5; 8 bases agree with TRBD2. Losses at the gene ends were 5 bases for V and 3 bases for J; bases not matched to a gene: 8. Germline V lookup: CDR1 SEHNR, CDR2 FQNEAQ (reference sequence). The CDR3 sequence is 15 residues long. The CDR3 DNA reads as TGTGCCAGCAGCCCCCGGGGGACTAGTAAAGAGACCCAGTACTTC. Translation: CASSPRGTSKETQYF.

The rearrangement joins TRBV9 to TRBJ1-2, with D uncertain. Germline V gene lookup returns CDR1 SGDLS and CDR2 YYNGEE. Trimming removed 4 bases at V and 4 bases at J, with 14 bases between. This CDR3 region has 14 residues. CDR3 in amino acids: CASSPSGIAYGYTF. CDR3 nucleotide sequence: TGTGCCAGCAGCCCCTCGGGTATTGCCTATGGCTACACCTTC.

The V and J genes are TRBV4-1 and TRBJ1-1; the D gene is possibly TRBD1 (6 bases). CDR1 is MGHRA, CDR2 YSYEKL, per germline. V dropped 0 bases and J dropped 7 bases, with 18 bases sitting between them. CDR3 length: 16 residues. CDR3 region: CASSQDRVRRTVEAFF. As DNA, the CDR3 is TGCGCCAGCAGCCAAGATAGGGTTAGGCGGACAGTTGAAGCTTTCTTT.

The chain links TRBV7-9 to TRBJ2-1; 15 positions agree with TRBD2. The junction had 7 bases not matched to a gene; V was cut back by 3 bases and J by 7 bases. Per the germline V gene, CDR1 is SEHNR and CDR2 is FQNEAQ (reference sequence). The CDR3 totals 17 residues. CDR3 sequence reads: CASSFAGTSGGSNEQFF. The CDR3 nucleotides read TGTGCCAGCAGCTTCGCAGGGACTAGCGGGGGGTCGAATGAGCAGTTCTTC.

The rearrangement uses TRBV2 and TRBJ1-5, with D unresolved. Trimming took off 4 bases at V and 0 bases at J, with 10 bases between the two ends. From germline, CDR1 is SNHLY and CDR2 FYNNEI. The CDR3 has 15 residues. The CDR3 spells CASSASAGSNQPQHF. In DNA form, the CDR3 reads TGTGCCAGCAGTGCGAGCGCCGGTAGCAATCAGCCCCAGCATTTT.

The chain employs TRBV5-1 and TRBJ2-1, with D unresolved. The germline gives CDR1 SGHRS, CDR2 YFSETQ. The CDR3 has 13 amino acids. V shed 5 bases and J shed 2 bases, with 8 bases lying between them. CDR3 loop: CASRSPTYNEQFF. In DNA form, the CDR3 reads TGCGCCAGCAGATCACCTACCTACAATGAGCAGTTCTTC.

The gene calls are TRBV5-1 and TRBJ1-1, with 7 bases matching TRBD1. This CDR3 is 14 amino acids long. With V trimmed by 0 bases and J by 8 bases, 7 bases remained unmatched. Germline V gene lookup returns CDR1 SGHRS and CDR2 YFSETQ. CDR3 DNA: TGCGCCAGCAGCTTGGCGGGACAGCCGACCGAAGCTTTCTTT. As protein: CASSLAGQPTEAFF.

The J gene is TRBJ2-3, the V gene TRBV10-3; TRBD2 agrees at 14 bases. With 6 bases clipped from V and 0 bases from J, the junction kept 8 bases outside the gene matches. The CDR3 totals 18 residues. In germline, CDR1 is ENHRY, CDR2 SYGVKD. CDR3 in amino acids: CAIRPTSGGALSTDTQYF. The CDR3 DNA is TGTGCCATCAGGCCGACTAGCGGGGGGGCCCTAAGCACAGATACGCAGTATTTT.

CDR3 bases: TGTGCCAGCAGAGCGGGGGGCCAGGGGCGCAGCTATGGCTACACCTTC. Its protein product is CASRAGGQGRSYGYTF. The chain employs TRBV2 and TRBJ1-2; weak D call: TRBD1 (6 bases). Germline V gene sequence: CDR1 SNHLY, CDR2 FYNNEI. The V gene lost 6 bases and the J gene lost 4 bases, with 21 bases spanning the gap. This CDR3 is built from 16 residues.

V is TRBV2 and J is TRBJ1-1; no definite D call. Germline V lookup: CDR1 SNHLY, CDR2 FYNNEI. V was clipped by 2 bases and J by 1 base, with 8 bases between them. The CDR3 is 14 residues long. The CDR3 DNA is TGTGCCAGCAGTGAATTCGGTGGGAACACTGAAGCTTTCTTT. This sequence encodes CASSEFGGNTEAFF.

This CDR3 reads CASSPGPGEGNQPQHF. Here the CDR3 DNA reads TGTGCCAGCAGCCCCGGGCCGGGAGAAGGCAATCAGCCCCAGCATTTT. The chain is built from TRBV5-4 and TRBJ1-5; D not certain. The V end lost 4 bases, the J end lost 2 bases, and 16 bases lay between the germline ends. The CDR3 contains 16 residues. Germline V gene data show CDR1 as SGHNT and CDR2 as YYREEE (reference sequence).

V gene TRBV10-1 combines with J gene TRBJ1-2; D unresolved. Trimming took 2 bases from V and 3 from J, leaving 7 bases between them. The CDR3 extends over 13 amino acids. Germline V gene sequence: CDR1 WNHNN, CDR2 SYGVQD (reference sequence). The DNA of the CDR3 is TGCGCCAGCAGTGAGAGGCAGGACTATGGCTACACCTTC. Protein product: CASSERQDYGYTF.

The chain couples TRBV5-6 to TRBJ1-4; D remains ambiguous. Trimming shortened V by 4 bases and J by 4 bases, and 14 bases separated the two germline ends. CDR1 and CDR2 (germline): SGHDT, YYEEEE. The length of the CDR3 is 15 residues. CDR3 loop: CASSPDRLGNEKLFF. DNA for the CDR3: TGTGCCAGCAGCCCTGACCGTCTTGGTAATGAAAAACTGTTTTTT.

The chain has TRBV5-1 and TRBJ2-7; D perhaps matches TRBD2 (6 bases). V shed 2 bases and J shed 9 bases, with 12 bases lying between them. There are 12 residues in the CDR3. Germline CDR1 is SGHRS and CDR2 is YFSETQ. DNA of the CDR3: TGCGCCAGCAGCTTAGGAGGGGCTGGGCAGTACTTC. Translated, it gives CASSLGGAGQYF.

The chain couples TRBV27 to TRBJ2-2; D could derive from TRBD1 or TRBD2 (6 bases each). This CDR3 comprises 17 residues. Germline loops: CDR1 MNHEY, CDR2 SMNVEV (reference sequence). Trimming cost V 6 bases and J 6 bases, with 23 bases left between them. CDR3 DNA: TGTGCCAGCAGCCAAGGGCACCCGGGGGCGATACCCGGGGAGCTGTTTTTT. Amino acids: CASSQGHPGAIPGELFF.

The chain carries TRBV9 and TRBJ1-1; a weak D match, TRBD1 (5 bases). The CDR3 is 16 residues long. CDR1 and CDR2 (germline): SGDLS, YYNGEE. Trimming removed 4 bases at V and 4 bases at J, with 20 bases between. The CDR3 DNA sequence: TGTGCCAGCAGCCTCGGGGGAGGGTCGAGGGGCACTGAAGCTTTCTTT. The encoded protein is CASSLGGGSRGTEAFF.

The chain is built from TRBV5-1 and TRBJ2-3; 15 positions match TRBD2. V shed 3 bases and J 6 bases; nucleotides not matched to a gene: 5. This CDR3 has 16 residues. The germline V gene encodes CDR1 SGHRS and CDR2 YFSETQ. The CDR3 here is CASSWGTSGGLDTQYF. The DNA for the CDR3 is TGCGCCAGCAGCTGGGGGACTAGCGGGGGGCTGGATACGCAGTATTTT. Full variable domain (remainder filled in from reference TRBV5-1 and TRBJ2-3): KAGVTQTPRYLIKTRGQQVTLSCSPISGHRSVSWYQQTPGQGLQFLFEYFSETQRNKGNFPGRFSGRQFSNSRSEMNVSTLELGDSALYLCASSWGTSGGLDTQYFGPGTRLTVL.

The chain recombines TRBV5-1 with TRBJ1-3, with D tentatively TRBD1 (5 bases). Germline V gene sequence: CDR1 SGHRS, CDR2 YFSETQ. The CDR3 extends over 15 amino acids. V lost 4 bases to trimming and J lost 7 bases, with 18 bases between them. As DNA, the CDR3 is TGCGCCAGCAGCGTAGCCGGGACCTTGGGGAACACCATATATTTT. Translation gives CASSVAGTLGNTIYF.

This clone was seen a few times. V gene TRBV10-3 combines with J gene TRBJ1-1; D perhaps matches TRBD1 (6 bases). V dropped 7 bases and J dropped 8 bases, with 17 bases sitting between them. There are 13 residues in the CDR3. The germline CDR1 and CDR2 sequences are ENHRY and SYGVKD. The CDR3 DNA follows: TGTGCCATCACCAGGTCGGGGCAGGGGGAAGCTTTCTTT. It codes for CAITRSGQGEAFF.

The chain combines TRBV7-8 with TRBJ2-7, with D tentatively TRBD1 or TRBD2 (5 bases each). Trimming pared 0 bases from V and 4 bases from J, leaving 13 bases between. CDR3 length: 15 residues. The germline CDR1 and CDR2 sequences are SGHVS and FQNEAQ. In nucleotides, the CDR3 is TGTGCCAGCAGCTTAGCTGGGGACCCGAGGTACGAGCAGTACTTC. Translating it yields CASSLAGDPRYEQYF.

This chain joins TRBV5-1 and TRBJ1-5, with 8 positions matching TRBD1. Germline-derived CDR1 and CDR2 are SGHRS and YFSETQ. The V segment lost 4 bases and the J segment 2 bases; nucleotides outside the gene matches: 2. This CDR3 is built from 14 residues. The CDR3 DNA reads as TGCGCCAGCAGCCTGACAGGGGGCAATCAGCCCCAGCATTTT. This sequence encodes CASSLTGGNQPQHF.

This clone occurred once. The chain employs TRBV5-1 and TRBJ2-5; D might be TRBD1 or TRBD2, each matching 6 bases. Trimming pared 3 bases from V and 1 base from J, leaving 13 bases between. This CDR3 has 15 residues. Germline CDR1 is SGHRS and CDR2 is YFSETQ. The CDR3 loop is CASSWMGGPQETQYF. CDR3 nucleotides: TGCGCCAGCAGCTGGATGGGGGGCCCCCAAGAGACCCAGTACTTC.

V gene TRBV13 combines with J gene TRBJ2-1; 9 bases fit TRBD2. Germline V CDR1 and CDR2: PRHDT, FYEKMQ (reference sequence). The CDR3 runs 15 residues. V dropped 5 bases and J dropped 4; count of bases not matched to a gene: 6. DNA for the CDR3: TGTGCCAGCAGCCCTACTAGCGGGCAGTACAATGAGCAGTTCTTC. Translating gives CASSPTSGQYNEQFF.

The gene calls are TRBV6-5 and TRBJ2-7; possibly TRBD2 for D (5 bases). Germline V CDR1 and CDR2: MNHEY, SVGAGI. V lost 2 bases and J lost 5, with 16 bases in between. This CDR3 region has 15 residues. In nucleotides, the CDR3 is TGTGCCAGCAGTTACGAGGGCACATTCGGTAACGAGCAGTACTTC. Translating gives CASSYEGTFGNEQYF.

The rearrangement joins TRBV18 to TRBJ2-1; possible D gene TRBD2, 6 bases. V lost 0 bases to trimming and J lost 0 bases, with 24 bases between them. The CDR3 runs to 21 residues. The germline gives CDR1 KGHSH, CDR2 LQKENI. In DNA, the CDR3 is TGTGCCAGCTCACCACCTTTCGGCGGGGCGGGTACCCGCAGCTCCTACAATGAGCAGTTCTTC. Protein sequence: CASSPPFGGAGTRSSYNEQFF.

This chain connects TRBV27 to TRBJ1-5; a possible D gene is TRBD1 (5 bases). Germline-derived CDR1 and CDR2 are MNHEY and SMNVEV (reference sequence). There are 14 residues in the CDR3. The V end was cut by 3 bases, the J end by 1 base, with 7 bases between. DNA for the CDR3: TGTGCCAGCAGTTTGGGGCAGAGCAATCAGCCCCAGCATTTT. The encoded protein is CASSLGQSNQPQHF.